This T cell receptor beta chain was profiled in a study of identical twins. This clonotype was observed a handful of times. Its antigen is as yet unknown. TCRdb reprocessed the 5' RACE reads via MiXCR and lists one record per CDR3 protein. There are some 190,000 distinct CDR3 sequences in the sample; approximately 15% occur only once, and 35% to 45% lies in the top ten. Study results and caveats: Researchers reported excess low generation probability among twin-shared out-of-frame alpha sequences.

Germline CDR1 DFQATT, CDR2 SNEGSKA (reference sequence). The CDR3 totals 15 residues. The J segment lost 2 bases and the V segment lost 6 bases, leaving 9 bases of the junction unmatched. The same data also went into a second study, on T cells expressing NK-cell markers. From that second work: One of eight sequenced donors was HCMV-seronegative; the other seven were seropositive. The same clonotypes also predominated in the CD3+CD56-NKG2C+ fraction of four donors. Expanded NKG2C+ T cell clones had unclear HCMV specificity.

The chain joins TRBV20-1 to TRBJ2-7; 11 bases align to TRBD2. This clonotype originated in a young woman in good health. Sequencing was performed on CD8+ T cells sorted from blood. The CDR3 coding sequence is TGCAGTGCAACCGGACTAGCGGGCCTAACCTACGAGCAGTACTTC. This codes for CSATGLAGLTYEQYF.